This T cell receptor beta chain was identified in a study of blood T cell repertoires in COVID-19. This CDR3 is built from 14 residues. Germline values: CDR1 LNHNV, CDR2 YYDKDF (reference sequence). Trimming cost V 4 bases and J 4 bases, with 13 bases left between them. TCRdb keeps only in-frame clones here, not all; method: immunoSEQ multiplex PCR. This table has some 230,000 clones, 86% appearing once. This chain uses TRBV15 with TRBJ2-5, with D possibly matching TRBD2 (6 bases). This receptor was obtained from a man younger than 40 who had recovered from COVID-19. Sequencing input: peripheral blood. The CDR3 reads CATSTRTIPETQYF. The DNA of the CDR3 is TGTGCCACCAGCACTAGGACTATCCCAGAGACCCAGTACTTC.